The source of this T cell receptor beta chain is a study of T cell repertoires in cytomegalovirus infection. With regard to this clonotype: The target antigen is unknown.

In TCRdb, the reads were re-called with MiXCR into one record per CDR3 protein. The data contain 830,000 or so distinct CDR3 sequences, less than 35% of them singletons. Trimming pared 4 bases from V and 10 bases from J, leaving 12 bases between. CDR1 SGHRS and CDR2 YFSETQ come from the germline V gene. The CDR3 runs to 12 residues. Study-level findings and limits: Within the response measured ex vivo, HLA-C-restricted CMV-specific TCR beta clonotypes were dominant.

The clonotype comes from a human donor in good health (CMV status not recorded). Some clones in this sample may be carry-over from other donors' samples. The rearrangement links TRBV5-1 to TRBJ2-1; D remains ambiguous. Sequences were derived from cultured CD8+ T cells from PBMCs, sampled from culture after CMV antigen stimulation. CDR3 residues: CASSPPLGEQFF. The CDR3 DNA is TGCGCCAGCAGCCCGCCCCTAGGGGAGCAGTTCTTC.